Reported below is one TCR beta chain. What it binds is not known. Germline assignment: CDR1 LGHNA and CDR2 YNFKEQ. The V end lost 0 bases, the J end lost 3 bases, and 12 bases lay between the germline ends. The CDR3 is 15 residues long. These data originate in a study of cytomegalovirus exposure and HLA in healthy donors. The PCR was carried out with 60 Vbeta primers and 13 Jbeta primers. Sequencing was performed with immunoSEQ multiplex PCR; in TCRdb, only in-frame clones are kept and a portion is missing. The repertoire consists of some 170,000 clones, with roughly 80% occurring once and the leading ten covering 1.3%. Study observations and caveats: Analyses of presence and absence presupposed an approximately uniform sequencing depth across donors. For most TCR sequences rarity was the rule, although some public TCRs occurred in many donors. Earlier analysis yielded a pattern in which most TCR beta V segments were productive about 90% or about 30% of the time.

Source material: PBMCs. The origin of this receptor is a woman aged 45-65 years in good health and CMV-seronegative. The rearrangement joins TRBV4-2 to TRBJ2-7; D not certain. CDR3 sequence: CASSQDRGLYYEQYF. The CDR3 DNA is TGTGCCAGCAGCCAAGATCGAGGATTATACTACGAGCAGTACTTC.